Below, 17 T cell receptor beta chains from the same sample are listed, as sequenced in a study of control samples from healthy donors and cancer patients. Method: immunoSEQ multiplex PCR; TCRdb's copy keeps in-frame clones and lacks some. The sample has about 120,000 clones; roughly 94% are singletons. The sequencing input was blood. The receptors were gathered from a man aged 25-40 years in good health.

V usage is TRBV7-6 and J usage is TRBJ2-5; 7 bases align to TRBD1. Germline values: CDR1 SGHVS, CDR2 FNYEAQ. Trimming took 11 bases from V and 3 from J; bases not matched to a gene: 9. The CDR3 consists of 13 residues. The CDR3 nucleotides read TGTGCCTCTTCCTACACAGGGGAAGAGACCCAGTACTTC. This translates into CASSYTGEETQYF.

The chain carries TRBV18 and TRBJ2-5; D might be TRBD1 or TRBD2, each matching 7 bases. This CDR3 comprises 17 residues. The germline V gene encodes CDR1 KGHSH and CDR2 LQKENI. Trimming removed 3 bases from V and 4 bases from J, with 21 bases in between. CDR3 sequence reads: CASSPKLKTGRGETQYF. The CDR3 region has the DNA TGTGCCAGCTCACCGAAGCTCAAGACAGGGAGGGGAGAGACCCAGTACTTC.

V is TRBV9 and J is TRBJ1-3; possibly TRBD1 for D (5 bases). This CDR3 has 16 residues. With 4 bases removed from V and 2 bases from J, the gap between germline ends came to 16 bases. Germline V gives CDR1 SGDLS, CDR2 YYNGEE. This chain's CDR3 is CASSSRDLGPGNTIYF. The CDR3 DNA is TGTGCCAGCAGCTCCCGGGACCTAGGACCTGGAAACACCATATATTTT.

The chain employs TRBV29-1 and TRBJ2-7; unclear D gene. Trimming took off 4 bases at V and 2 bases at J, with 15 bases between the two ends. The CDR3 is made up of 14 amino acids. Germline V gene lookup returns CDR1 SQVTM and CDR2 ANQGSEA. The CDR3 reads CSVVMAPSPYEQYF. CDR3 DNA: TGCAGCGTTGTCATGGCTCCGAGCCCCTACGAGCAGTACTTC.

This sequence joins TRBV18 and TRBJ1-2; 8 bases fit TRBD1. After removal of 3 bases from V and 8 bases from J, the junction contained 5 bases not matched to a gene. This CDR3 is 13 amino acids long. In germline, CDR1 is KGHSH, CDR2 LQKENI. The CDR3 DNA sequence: TGTGCCAGCTCACCCCAGGGGGCGCGGGGCTACACCTTC. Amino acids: CASSPQGARGYTF.

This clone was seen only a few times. In nucleotides, the CDR3 is TGTGCCAGCAGTTGGGGGTACATGAACACTGAAGCTTTCTTT. Translated: CASSWGYMNTEAFF. This chain uses TRBV6-5 with TRBJ1-1, with TRBD1 as a possible D gene (5 bases). The CDR3 loop spans 14 amino acids. Germline lookup yields CDR1 MNHEY and CDR2 SVGAGI. V was pared by 4 bases and J by 0 bases, with 9 bases between.

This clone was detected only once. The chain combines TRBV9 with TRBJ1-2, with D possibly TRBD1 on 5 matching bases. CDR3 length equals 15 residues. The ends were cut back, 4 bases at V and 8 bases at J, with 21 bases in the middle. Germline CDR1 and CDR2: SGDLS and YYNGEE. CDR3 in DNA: TGTGCCAGCAGCCCCGGGGGGTTGAGGGTTTCAGGCTACACCTTC. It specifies CASSPGGLRVSGYTF.

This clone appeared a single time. CDR3 sequence (DNA): TGTGCCAGTAGTGACCAACCTCACGGCATAGAGACCCAGTACTTC. The encoded protein is CASSDQPHGIETQYF. The chain carries TRBV19 and TRBJ2-5, with D hard to call. Trimming took off 5 bases at V and 4 bases at J, with 17 bases between the two ends. This CDR3 has 15 amino acids. Germline assignment: CDR1 LNHDA and CDR2 SQIVND (reference sequence).

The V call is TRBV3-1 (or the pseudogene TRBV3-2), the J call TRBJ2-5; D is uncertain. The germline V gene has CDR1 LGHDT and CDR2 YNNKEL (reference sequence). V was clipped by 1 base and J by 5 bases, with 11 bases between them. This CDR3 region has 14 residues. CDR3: CASSQVKAKETQYF. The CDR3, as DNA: TGTGCCAGCAGCCAAGTTAAGGCAAAGGAGACCCAGTACTTC.

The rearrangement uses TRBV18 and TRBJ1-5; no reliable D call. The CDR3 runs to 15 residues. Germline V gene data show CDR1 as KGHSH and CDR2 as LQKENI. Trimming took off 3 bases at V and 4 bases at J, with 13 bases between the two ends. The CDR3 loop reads CASSPTRASNQPQHF. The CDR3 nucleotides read TGTGCCAGCTCACCGACGCGAGCCTCTAATCAGCCCCAGCATTTT.

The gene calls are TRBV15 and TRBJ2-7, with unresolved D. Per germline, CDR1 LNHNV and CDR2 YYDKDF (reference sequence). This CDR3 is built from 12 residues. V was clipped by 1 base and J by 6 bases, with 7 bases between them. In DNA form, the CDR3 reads TGTGCCACCAGCAGAGTAGGTGCCGAGCAGTACTTC. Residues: CATSRVGAEQYF.

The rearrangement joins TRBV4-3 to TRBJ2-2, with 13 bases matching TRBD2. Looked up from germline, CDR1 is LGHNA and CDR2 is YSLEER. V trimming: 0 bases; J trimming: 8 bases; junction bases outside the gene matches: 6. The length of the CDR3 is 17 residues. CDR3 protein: CASSQDTSGGAGGELFF. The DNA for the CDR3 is TGCGCCAGCAGCCAAGATACTAGCGGGGGGGCTGGAGGGGAGCTGTTTTTT.

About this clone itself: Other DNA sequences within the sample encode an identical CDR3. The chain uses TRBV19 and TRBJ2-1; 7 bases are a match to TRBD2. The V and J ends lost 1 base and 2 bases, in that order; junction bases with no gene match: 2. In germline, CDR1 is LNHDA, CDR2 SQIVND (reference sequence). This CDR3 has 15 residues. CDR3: CASSIAGGPYNEQFF. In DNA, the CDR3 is TGTGCCAGTAGTATAGCGGGGGGTCCCTACAATGAGCAGTTCTTC.

The DNA for the CDR3 is TGTGCCAGCAGTTCATTTGGGGGGGTCTCCGAGCAGTACTTC. Amino acid sequence: CASSSFGGVSEQYF. The chain employs TRBV7-9 and TRBJ2-7, with TRBD2 matching over 7 bases. This CDR3 is built from 14 residues. Germline-derived CDR1 and CDR2 are SEHNR and FQNEAQ (reference sequence). Trimming cost V 6 bases and J 6 bases; bases outside gene matches: 11. Full variable domain (outside the CDR3, taken from reference TRBV7-9 and TRBJ2-7): DTGVSQNPRHKITKRGQNVTFRCDPISEHNRLYWYRQTLGQGPEFLTYFQNEAQLEKSRLLSDRFSAERPKGSFSTLEIQRTEQGDSAMYLCASSSFGGVSEQYFGPGTRLTVT.

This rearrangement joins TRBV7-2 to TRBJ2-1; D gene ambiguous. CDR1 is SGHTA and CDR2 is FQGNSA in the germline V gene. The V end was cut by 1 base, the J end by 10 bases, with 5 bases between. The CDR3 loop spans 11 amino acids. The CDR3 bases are TGTGCCAGCAGCTTAGTAGAAGAGCAGTTCTTC. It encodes CASSLVEEQFF.

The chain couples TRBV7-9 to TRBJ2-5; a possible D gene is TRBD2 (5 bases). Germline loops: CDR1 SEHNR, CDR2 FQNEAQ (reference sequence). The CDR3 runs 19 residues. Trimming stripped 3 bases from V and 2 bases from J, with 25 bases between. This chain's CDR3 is CASSFPNPTRDYDQETQYF. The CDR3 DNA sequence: TGTGCCAGCAGCTTCCCTAACCCGACAAGAGACTACGATCAAGAGACCCAGTACTTC.

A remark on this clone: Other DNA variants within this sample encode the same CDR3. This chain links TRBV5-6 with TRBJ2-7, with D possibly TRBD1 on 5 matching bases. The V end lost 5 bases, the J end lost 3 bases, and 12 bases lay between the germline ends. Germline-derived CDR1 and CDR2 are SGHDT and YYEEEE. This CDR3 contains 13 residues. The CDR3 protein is CASRDTQGYEQYF. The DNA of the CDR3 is TGTGCCAGCAGGGACACGCAGGGCTACGAGCAGTACTTC.